Listed here are 23 T cell receptor beta chains from one sample, sequenced in a study of CD8 T cells in ankylosing spondylitis (dated by TCRdb to between 2016 and 2019). The library was made by 5' RACE. Sequencing took place on an Illumina HiSeq 2500. Starting from the raw public reads, TCRdb applied fastp trimming at Q25, assembled clones with MiXCR and retained in-frame beta chains. Every distinct CDR3 protein forms one entry, paired with its most common genes and DNA. The sample table holds some 42,000 distinct CDR3 sequences, of which around 2.9% were seen once. The ten largest account for roughly 4.4% of the sample. The sample taken for sequencing was blood, either unsorted or a sorted T cell fraction (not recorded which). Receptors were obtained from a male donor with ankylosing spondylitis or in good health (not recorded which).

In this sample, this clonotype is large. This chain links TRBV9 with TRBJ1-2; 8 nucleotides match TRBD1. CDR3 length equals 15 residues. CDR1 and CDR2 (germline): SGDLS, YYNGEE. V lost 3 bases to trimming and J lost 2 bases; unmatched junction nucleotides: 6. The CDR3: CASSERQGSNYGYTF. CDR3 in DNA: TGTGCCAGCAGCGAGCGACAGGGGTCAAACTATGGCTACACCTTC. Full variable domain (rest looked up from reference TRBV9 and TRBJ1-2): DSGVTQTPKHLITATGQRVTLRCSPRSGDLSVYWYQQSLDQGLQFLIQYYNGEERAKGNILERFSAQQFPDLHSELNLSSLELGDSALYFCASSERQGSNYGYTFGSGTRLTVV.

There are many counts of this clonotype. This chain connects TRBV9 to TRBJ1-1; 10 nucleotides line up with TRBD1. The J segment lost 1 base and the V segment lost 3 bases, leaving 6 bases of the junction unmatched. Germline CDR1 is SGDLS and CDR2 is YYNGEE. The CDR3 is 16 amino acids. The CDR3 sequence: CASSARDRGGNTEAFF. CDR3 nucleotide sequence: TGTGCCAGCAGCGCCCGGGACAGGGGCGGGAACACTGAAGCTTTCTTT. Using reference TRBV9 and TRBJ1-1 for the parts outside the CDR3, the full variable domain is DSGVTQTPKHLITATGQRVTLRCSPRSGDLSVYWYQQSLDQGLQFLIQYYNGEERAKGNILERFSAQQFPDLHSELNLSSLELGDSALYFCASSARDRGGNTEAFFGQGTRLTVV.

The sample holds many counts of this clonotype. The chain is built from TRBV9 and TRBJ2-2; tentatively, D is TRBD1 or TRBD2 (5 bases each). V was pared by 4 bases and J by 4 bases, with 14 bases between. This CDR3 has 15 amino acids. Germline assignment: CDR1 SGDLS and CDR2 YYNGEE. Written as DNA, the CDR3 is TGTGCCAGCAGCTCAAGACGGGGCCTCACCGGGGAGCTGTTTTTT. Residues: CASSSRRGLTGELFF. Drawing the rest from reference TRBV9 and TRBJ2-2, the complete variable domain is DSGVTQTPKHLITATGQRVTLRCSPRSGDLSVYWYQQSLDQGLQFLIQYYNGEERAKGNILERFSAQQFPDLHSELNLSSLELGDSALYFCASSSRRGLTGELFFGEGSRLTVL.

This clonotype was observed at least ten times. The chain recombines TRBV9 with TRBJ1-2, with a tentative D call TRBD1 (5 bases). V was trimmed by 1 base and J by 3 bases, leaving 10 bases between them. The CDR3 is made up of 14 amino acids. Per germline, CDR1 SGDLS and CDR2 YYNGEE. DNA of the CDR3: TGTGCCAGCAGCGTATGGGACGGAGACTATGGCTACACCTTC. Translated: CASSVWDGDYGYTF.

The chain has TRBV9 and TRBJ2-1; 9 positions agree with TRBD2. CDR1 and CDR2 from the germline V gene are SGDLS and YYNGEE. The CDR3 is 14 residues long. Unmatched junction bases numbered 14, after V lost 4 bases and J lost 15 bases. CDR3: CASSLGTSREPGFF. CDR3 sequence (DNA): TGTGCCAGCAGCTTAGGGACTAGCCGCGAGCCGGGGTTCTTC. Full variable domain (remainder filled in from reference TRBV9 and TRBJ2-1): DSGVTQTPKHLITATGQRVTLRCSPRSGDLSVYWYQQSLDQGLQFLIQYYNGEERAKGNILERFSAQQFPDLHSELNLSSLELGDSALYFCASSLGTSREPGFFGPGTRLTVL.

This clonotype came up many times. V is TRBV21-1 and J is TRBJ2-3; the D call TRBD1 from the table was never checked on the DNA. TRBV21-1 is flagged as a pseudogene. The CDR3 spans 20 residues. The CDR3 region has the DNA TGTGCCACCGCGGCGCCCCAAAAGGAAGGCCAGCGGGTGAGCACAGATACGCAGTATTTT. Encoded protein: CATAAPQKEGQRVSTDTQYF.

The chain joins TRBV9 to TRBJ2-5; 10 positions match TRBD2. Germline trimming cut 0 bases from V and 5 bases from J; bases unmatched to any gene: 4. This CDR3 contains 15 residues. The germline gives CDR1 SGDLS, CDR2 YYNGEE. The CDR3 region has the DNA TGTGCCAGCAGCGTAGGACTAGCGGGTTCGGAGACCCAGTACTTC. This gives the protein CASSVGLAGSETQYF.

The J gene is TRBJ2-5, the V gene TRBV9; the match to TRBD2 covers 7 bases. The V gene end was trimmed by 0 bases and the J gene end by 5 bases; junction bases not matched to a gene: 7. From germline, CDR1 is SGDLS and CDR2 YYNGEE. The CDR3 has 15 residues. DNA for the CDR3: TGTGCCAGCAGCGTAGGGTTGGGGGGAGGGGAGACCCAGTACTTC. Translating it yields CASSVGLGGGETQYF.

The gene calls are TRBV9 and TRBJ2-7; D not resolved. The CDR3 is 14 amino acids. The germline gives CDR1 SGDLS, CDR2 YYNGEE. Trimming took off 3 bases at V and 1 base at J, with 11 bases between the two ends. The CDR3 bases are TGTGCCAGCAGCGCCTCCGGACGGTCCTACGAGCAGTACTTC. It specifies CASSASGRSYEQYF.

This clonotype occurred many times. The chain employs TRBV9 and TRBJ2-3; 8 bases map to TRBD2. Germline V gives CDR1 SGDLS, CDR2 YYNGEE. Trimming cost V 2 bases and J 6 bases; bases outside gene matches: 8. The CDR3 consists of 15 residues. The CDR3 sequence: CASSVTSGALDTQYF. The CDR3 DNA reads TGTGCCAGCAGCGTCACTAGCGGTGCCTTGGATACGCAGTATTTT.

This clonotype was counted at least ten times. The chain joins TRBV9 to TRBJ2-3; D is undetermined. The CDR3 is 13 residues long. Germline V CDR1 and CDR2: SGDLS, YYNGEE. Trimming left V 4 bases short and J 0 bases short, with 6 bases between. The CDR3 sequence is CASSTPSTDTQYF. CDR3 nucleotide sequence: TGTGCCAGCAGCACCCCTAGCACAGATACGCAGTATTTT.

This clonotype was recorded at least ten times. The chain combines TRBV9 with TRBJ2-3; D is unclear. The CDR3 is made up of 11 amino acids. Looked up from germline, CDR1 is SGDLS and CDR2 is YYNGEE. V lost 4 bases to trimming and J lost 6 bases, with 6 bases between them. The CDR3: CASSPRDTQYF. For the CDR3, the DNA is TGTGCCAGCAGCCCCAGGGATACGCAGTATTTT.

This clonotype came up many times. CDR3: CASSAGLAEIYNEQFF. Here the CDR3 DNA reads TGTGCCAGCAGCGCCGGATTAGCGGAGATCTACAATGAGCAGTTCTTC. The V call is TRBV9, the J call TRBJ2-1, with a tentative D call TRBD2 (6 bases). Trimming shortened V by 3 bases and J by 3 bases, and 16 bases separated the two germline ends. The CDR3 totals 16 residues. Germline CDR1 is SGDLS and CDR2 is YYNGEE. Drawing the rest from reference TRBV9 and TRBJ2-1, the complete variable domain is DSGVTQTPKHLITATGQRVTLRCSPRSGDLSVYWYQQSLDQGLQFLIQYYNGEERAKGNILERFSAQQFPDLHSELNLSSLELGDSALYFCASSAGLAEIYNEQFFGPGTRLTVL.

This clonotype was seen many times. The chain recombines TRBV9 with TRBJ1-6, with 9 bases aligning to TRBD1. The CDR3 runs 14 residues. V trimming: 4 bases; J trimming: 7 bases; junction bases outside the gene matches: 3. The V gene's germline CDR1 is SGDLS and CDR2 YYNGEE. CDR3 protein: CASSTGQGNSPLHF. In DNA, the CDR3 is TGTGCCAGCAGCACCGGACAGGGGAATTCACCCCTCCACTTT.

This clonotype occurred many times. This rearrangement joins TRBV9 to TRBJ2-1, with a tentative D call TRBD2 (5 bases). V gave up 0 bases and J gave up 0 bases, with 13 bases separating them. The germline V gene encodes CDR1 SGDLS and CDR2 YYNGEE. The CDR3 loop spans 17 amino acids. The DNA for the CDR3 is TGTGCCAGCAGCGTAGCTGCGGGCAGAGGCTCCTACAATGAGCAGTTCTTC. This codes for CASSVAAGRGSYNEQFF.

Ten or more counts support this clonotype. The CDR3 coding sequence is TGTGCCAGCAGCGTAGCAGGGAATAGTGGAAATGGCTACACCTTC. Its translation: CASSVAGNSGNGYTF. The chain recombines TRBV9 with TRBJ1-2, with D maybe TRBD1 (5 bases). The CDR3 runs 15 residues. Germline lookup yields CDR1 SGDLS and CDR2 YYNGEE. V shed 0 bases and J shed 6 bases, with 15 bases lying between them.

This clonotype has ten or more counts. The chain combines TRBV9 with TRBJ2-1; tentatively, D is TRBD2 (5 bases). The germline V and J ends were trimmed by 4 bases and 3 bases, with 14 bases remaining between them. The CDR3 totals 15 residues. Per the germline V gene, CDR1 is SGDLS and CDR2 is YYNGEE. CDR3 in amino acids: CASSTLGGLYNEQFF. CDR3 DNA: TGTGCCAGCAGCACCCTAGGCGGACTCTACAATGAGCAGTTCTTC.

This clonotype came up many times. This chain joins TRBV9 and TRBJ1-2; TRBD1 matches at 7 bases. Germline lookup yields CDR1 SGDLS and CDR2 YYNGEE. With 0 bases clipped from V and 4 bases from J, the junction kept 9 bases outside the gene matches. This CDR3 has 16 residues. CDR3 coding DNA: TGTGCCAGCAGCGTAGGGTCGGACAGGAATTTCTATGGCTACACCTTC. It encodes CASSVGSDRNFYGYTF.

This clonotype showed up many times. J is TRBJ1-1 and V is TRBV9, with 9 bases fitting TRBD1. CDR1 and CDR2 (germline): SGDLS, YYNGEE. Trimming took 1 base from V and 7 from J; bases not matched to a gene: 11. This CDR3 region has 16 residues. The CDR3 coding sequence is TGTGCCAGCAGCGTACCCGTCGGACAGGGGAAGGATGAAGCTTTCTTT. As protein: CASSVPVGQGKDEAFF.

This clonotype came up many times. V usage is TRBV9 and J usage is TRBJ2-7; D possibly corresponds to TRBD2 (6 bases). Germline lookup yields CDR1 SGDLS and CDR2 YYNGEE. The CDR3 length is 15 residues. Trimming left V 4 bases short and J 2 bases short, with 16 bases between. The CDR3 spells CASSMGVAGPYEQYF. Written as DNA, the CDR3 is TGTGCCAGCAGCATGGGCGTCGCGGGACCCTACGAGCAGTACTTC.

There are many counts of this clonotype. This CDR3 reads CASSFKSGLPYNEQFF. The DNA of the CDR3 is TGTGCCAGCAGCTTTAAATCGGGACTACCCTACAATGAGCAGTTCTTC. The rearrangement joins TRBV9 to TRBJ2-1, with 7 bases fitting TRBD2. This CDR3 contains 16 residues. With 4 bases clipped from V and 2 bases from J, the junction kept 9 bases outside the gene matches. Germline lookup yields CDR1 SGDLS and CDR2 YYNGEE.

Many counts were recorded for this clonotype. The rearrangement uses TRBV7-9 and TRBJ2-7, with a tentative D call TRBD2 (5 bases). CDR3 size: 15 residues. Trimming pared 5 bases from V and 4 bases from J, leaving 18 bases between. The germline CDR1 and CDR2 sequences are SEHNR and FQNEAQ (reference sequence). The chain's CDR3 is CASSPRGQALYEQYF. CDR3 nucleotides: TGTGCCAGCAGCCCAAGAGGGCAGGCTTTATACGAGCAGTACTTC.

There are many counts of this clonotype. CDR3 protein: CASSDGWGVNQPQHF. The CDR3 region has the DNA TGTGCCAGCAGCGATGGTTGGGGGGTTAATCAGCCCCAGCATTTT. The genes are TRBV9 and TRBJ1-5; a possible D gene is TRBD1 (5 bases). From germline, CDR1 is SGDLS and CDR2 YYNGEE. The CDR3 has 15 residues. Trimming took 3 bases from V and 4 from J, leaving 14 bases between them.